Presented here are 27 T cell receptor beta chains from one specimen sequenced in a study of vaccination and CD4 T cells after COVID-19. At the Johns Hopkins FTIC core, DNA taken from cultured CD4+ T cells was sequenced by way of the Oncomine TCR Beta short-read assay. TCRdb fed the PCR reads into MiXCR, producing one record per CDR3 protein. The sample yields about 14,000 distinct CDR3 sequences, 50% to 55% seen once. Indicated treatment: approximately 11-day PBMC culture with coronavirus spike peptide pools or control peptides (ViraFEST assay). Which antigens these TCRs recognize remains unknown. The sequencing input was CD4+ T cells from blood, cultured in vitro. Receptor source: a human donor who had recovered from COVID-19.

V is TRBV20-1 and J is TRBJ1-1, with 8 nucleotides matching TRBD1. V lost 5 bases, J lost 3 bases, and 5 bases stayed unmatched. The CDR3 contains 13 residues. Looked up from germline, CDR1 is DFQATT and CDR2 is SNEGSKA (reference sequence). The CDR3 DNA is TGCAGTGCTCCCGGACAGGGTGACACTGAAGCTTTCTTT. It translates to CSAPGQGDTEAFF.

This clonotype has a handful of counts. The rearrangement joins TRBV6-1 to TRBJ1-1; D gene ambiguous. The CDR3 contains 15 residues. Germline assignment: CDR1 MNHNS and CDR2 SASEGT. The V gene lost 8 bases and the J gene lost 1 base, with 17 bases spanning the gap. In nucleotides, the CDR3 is TGTGCCAGCGGCCGCCGAAGGCAGTCGAACACTGAAGCTTTCTTT. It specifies CASGRRRQSNTEAFF.

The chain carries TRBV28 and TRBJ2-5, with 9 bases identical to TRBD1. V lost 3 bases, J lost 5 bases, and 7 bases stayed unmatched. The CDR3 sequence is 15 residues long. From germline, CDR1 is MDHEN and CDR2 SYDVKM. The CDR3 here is CASSFLIGQGETQYF. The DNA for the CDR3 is TGTGCCAGCAGTTTCCTTATCGGACAGGGGGAGACCCAGTACTTC.

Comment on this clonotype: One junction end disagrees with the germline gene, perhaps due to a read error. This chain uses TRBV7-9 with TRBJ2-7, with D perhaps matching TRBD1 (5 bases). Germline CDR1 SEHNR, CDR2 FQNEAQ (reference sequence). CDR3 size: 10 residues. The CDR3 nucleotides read TGTGCCAGCAGCCCACAGGTCGGGCAGTTC. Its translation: CASSPQVGQF.

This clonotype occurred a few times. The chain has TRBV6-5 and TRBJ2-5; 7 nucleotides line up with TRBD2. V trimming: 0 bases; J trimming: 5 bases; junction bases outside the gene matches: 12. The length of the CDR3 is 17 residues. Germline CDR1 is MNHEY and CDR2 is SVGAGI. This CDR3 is CASSYSRRWAGAETQYF. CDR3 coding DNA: TGTGCCAGCAGTTACTCGCGACGTTGGGCGGGAGCCGAGACCCAGTACTTC.

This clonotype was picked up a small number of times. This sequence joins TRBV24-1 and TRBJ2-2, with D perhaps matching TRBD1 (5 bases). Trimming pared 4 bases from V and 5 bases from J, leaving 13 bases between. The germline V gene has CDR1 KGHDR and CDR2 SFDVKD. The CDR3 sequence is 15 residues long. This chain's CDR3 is CATSDPYRYTGELFF. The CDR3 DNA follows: TGTGCCACCAGTGACCCTTACAGGTATACCGGGGAGCTGTTTTTT.

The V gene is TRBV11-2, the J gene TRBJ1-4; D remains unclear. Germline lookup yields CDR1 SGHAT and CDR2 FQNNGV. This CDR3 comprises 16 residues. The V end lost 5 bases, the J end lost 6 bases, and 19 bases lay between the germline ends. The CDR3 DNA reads TGTGCCAGCAGCGGGATTGGGCAGGCAGCGGATGAAAAACTGTTTTTT. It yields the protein CASSGIGQAADEKLFF.

The chain's CDR3 is CASSLRRGQYF. For the CDR3, the DNA is TGTGCCAGCAGCTTAAGAAGGGGGCAGTACTTC. V gene TRBV7-3 combines with J gene TRBJ2-7; the D gene is possibly TRBD1 (5 bases). The germline CDR1 and CDR2 sequences are SGHTA and FQGTGA. The CDR3 has 11 amino acids. Trimming removed 1 base from V and 9 bases from J, with 7 bases in between.

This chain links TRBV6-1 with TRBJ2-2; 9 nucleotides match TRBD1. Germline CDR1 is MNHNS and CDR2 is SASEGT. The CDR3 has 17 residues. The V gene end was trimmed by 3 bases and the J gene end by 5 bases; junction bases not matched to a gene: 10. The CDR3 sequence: CASSDRDRAIYTGELFF. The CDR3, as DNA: TGTGCCAGCAGTGACCGGGACAGGGCCATTTATACCGGGGAGCTGTTTTTT.

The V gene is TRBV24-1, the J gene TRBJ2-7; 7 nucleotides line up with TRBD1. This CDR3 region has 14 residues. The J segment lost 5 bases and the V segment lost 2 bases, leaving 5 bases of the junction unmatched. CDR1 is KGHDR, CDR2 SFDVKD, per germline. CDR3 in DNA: TGTGCCACCAGTGATTCCCGGGACAGCCACGAGCAGTACTTC. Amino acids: CATSDSRDSHEQYF.

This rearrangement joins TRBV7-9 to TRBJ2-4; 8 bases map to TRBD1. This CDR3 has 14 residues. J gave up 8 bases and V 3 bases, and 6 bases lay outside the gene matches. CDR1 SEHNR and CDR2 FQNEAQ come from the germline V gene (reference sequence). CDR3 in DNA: TGTGCCAGCAGCTTCGACCACAGGGGGGACATTCAGTACTTC. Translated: CASSFDHRGDIQYF.

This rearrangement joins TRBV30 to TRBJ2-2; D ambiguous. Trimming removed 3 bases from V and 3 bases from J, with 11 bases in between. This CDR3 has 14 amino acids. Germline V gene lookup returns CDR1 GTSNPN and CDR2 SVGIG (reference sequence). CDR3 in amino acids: CAWRDGPYTGELFF. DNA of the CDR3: TGTGCCTGGAGGGACGGGCCATACACCGGGGAGCTGTTTTTT.

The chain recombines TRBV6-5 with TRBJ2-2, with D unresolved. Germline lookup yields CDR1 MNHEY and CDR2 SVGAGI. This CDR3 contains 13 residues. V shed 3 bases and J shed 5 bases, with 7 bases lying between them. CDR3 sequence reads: CASSYTETGELFF. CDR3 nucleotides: TGTGCCAGCAGTTATACAGAGACCGGGGAGCTGTTTTTT.

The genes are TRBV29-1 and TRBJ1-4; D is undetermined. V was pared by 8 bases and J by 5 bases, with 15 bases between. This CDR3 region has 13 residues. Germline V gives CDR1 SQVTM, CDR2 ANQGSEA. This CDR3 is CSCRANGNEKLFF. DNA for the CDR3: TGCAGCTGCCGGGCCAACGGGAATGAAAAACTGTTTTTT.

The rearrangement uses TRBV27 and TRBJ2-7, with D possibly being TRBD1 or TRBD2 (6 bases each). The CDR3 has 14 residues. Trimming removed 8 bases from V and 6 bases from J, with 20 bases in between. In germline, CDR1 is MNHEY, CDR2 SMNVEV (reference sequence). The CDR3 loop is CASGEWGASREQYF. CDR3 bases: TGTGCCAGCGGGGAGTGGGGGGCTTCGCGCGAGCAGTACTTC.

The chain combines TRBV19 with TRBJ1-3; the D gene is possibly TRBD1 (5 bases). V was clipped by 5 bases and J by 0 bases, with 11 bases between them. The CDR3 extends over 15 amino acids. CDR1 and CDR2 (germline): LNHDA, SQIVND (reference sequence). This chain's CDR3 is CASSRGDNSGNTIYF. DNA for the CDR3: TGTGCCAGTAGTCGGGGGGATAACTCTGGAAACACCATATATTTT.

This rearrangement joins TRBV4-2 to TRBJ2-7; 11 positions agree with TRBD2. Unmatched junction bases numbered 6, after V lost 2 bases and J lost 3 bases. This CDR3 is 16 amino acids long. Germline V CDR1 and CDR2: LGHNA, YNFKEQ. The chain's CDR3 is CASSQIDGLAGYEQYF. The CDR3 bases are TGTGCCAGCAGCCAAATAGATGGACTAGCGGGCTACGAGCAGTACTTC.

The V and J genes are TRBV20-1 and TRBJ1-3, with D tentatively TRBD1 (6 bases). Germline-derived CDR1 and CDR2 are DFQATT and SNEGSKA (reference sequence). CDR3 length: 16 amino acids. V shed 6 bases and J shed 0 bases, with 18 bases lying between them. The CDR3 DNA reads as TGCAGTGCCCGTCCCGGGACACCTATCTCTGGAAACACCATATATTTT. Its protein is CSARPGTPISGNTIYF.

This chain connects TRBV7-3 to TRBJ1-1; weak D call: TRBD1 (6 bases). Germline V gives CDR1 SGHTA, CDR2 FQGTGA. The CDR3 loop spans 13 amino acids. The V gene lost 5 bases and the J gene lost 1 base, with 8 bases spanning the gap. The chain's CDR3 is CASSPTGNTEAFF. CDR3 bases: TGTGCCAGCAGCCCGACAGGGAACACTGAAGCTTTCTTT.

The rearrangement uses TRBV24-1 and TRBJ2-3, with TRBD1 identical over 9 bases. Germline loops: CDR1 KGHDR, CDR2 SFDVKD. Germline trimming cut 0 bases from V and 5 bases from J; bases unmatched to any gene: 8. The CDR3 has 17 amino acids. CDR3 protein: CATSDLGQGMGGDTQYF. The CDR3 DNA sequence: TGTGCCACCAGTGATTTGGGACAGGGGATGGGCGGAGATACGCAGTATTTT.

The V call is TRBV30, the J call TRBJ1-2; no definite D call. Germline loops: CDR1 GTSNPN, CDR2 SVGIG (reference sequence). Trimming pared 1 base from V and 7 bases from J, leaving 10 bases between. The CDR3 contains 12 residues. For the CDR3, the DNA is TGTGCCTGGAGTGCCGACGAGGGTGGCTACACCTTC. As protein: CAWSADEGGYTF.

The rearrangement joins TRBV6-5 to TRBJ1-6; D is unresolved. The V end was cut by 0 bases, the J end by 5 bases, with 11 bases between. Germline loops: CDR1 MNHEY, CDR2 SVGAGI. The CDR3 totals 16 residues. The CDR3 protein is CASSYSRAENNSPLHF. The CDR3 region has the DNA TGTGCCAGCAGTTACTCGAGGGCCGAGAATAATTCACCCCTCCACTTT.

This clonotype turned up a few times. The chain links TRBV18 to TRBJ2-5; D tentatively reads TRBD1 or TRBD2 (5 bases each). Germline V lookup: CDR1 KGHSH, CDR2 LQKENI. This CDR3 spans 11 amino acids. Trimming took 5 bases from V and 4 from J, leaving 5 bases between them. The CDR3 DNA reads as TGTGCCAGCTCAGGGGGAGAGACCCAGTACTTC. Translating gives CASSGGETQYF.

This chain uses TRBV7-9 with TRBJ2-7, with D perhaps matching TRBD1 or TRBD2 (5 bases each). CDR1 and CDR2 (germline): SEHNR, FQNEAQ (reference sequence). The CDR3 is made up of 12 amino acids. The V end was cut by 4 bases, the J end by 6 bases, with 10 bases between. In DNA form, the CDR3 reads TGTGCCAGCAGCTCACCTGGGGGCGAGCAGTACTTC. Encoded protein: CASSSPGGEQYF. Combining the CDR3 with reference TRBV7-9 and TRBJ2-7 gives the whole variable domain DTGVSQNPRHKITKRGQNVTFRCDPISEHNRLYWYRQTLGQGPEFLTYFQNEAQLEKSRLLSDRFSAERPKGSFSTLEIQRTEQGDSAMYLCASSSPGGEQYFGPGTRLTVT.

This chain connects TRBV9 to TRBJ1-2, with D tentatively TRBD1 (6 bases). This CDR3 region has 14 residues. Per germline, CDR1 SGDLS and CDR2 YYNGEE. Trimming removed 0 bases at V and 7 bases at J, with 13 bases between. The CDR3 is CASSVGGGRGGYTF. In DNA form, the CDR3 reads TGTGCCAGCAGCGTAGGCGGGGGGCGCGGTGGCTACACCTTC.

The CDR3 DNA is TGCGCCAGCAGTGAGTCGACAGGGGGGGTCATTCAGTACTTC. It encodes CASSESTGGVIQYF. The rearrangement joins TRBV10-1 to TRBJ2-4, with 9 bases lining up with TRBD1. There are 14 residues in the CDR3. V lost 0 bases, J lost 9 bases, and 3 bases stayed unmatched. The germline gives CDR1 WNHNN, CDR2 SYGVQD (reference sequence).

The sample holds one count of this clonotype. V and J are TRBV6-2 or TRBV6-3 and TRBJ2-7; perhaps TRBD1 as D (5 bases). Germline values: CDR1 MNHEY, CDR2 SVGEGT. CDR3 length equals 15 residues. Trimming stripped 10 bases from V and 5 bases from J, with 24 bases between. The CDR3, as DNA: TGTGCCACAATGTCCCCTAAGAAGGGGTCCCACGAGCAGTACTTC. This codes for CATMSPKKGSHEQYF.